These 3 T cell receptor beta chains came from one sample sequenced in a study of cytomegalovirus exposure and HLA in healthy donors. The PCR made use of 60 Vbeta and 13 Jbeta primers. Some clones are missing from TCRdb's copy, which holds only in-frame ones; the method was immunoSEQ multiplex PCR. The sample carries about 120,000 clones, 63% recorded once. The sample taken for sequencing was PBMCs. These receptors came from a man aged 40-49 years in good health and CMV-seropositive.

This clone was recorded many times. This chain joins TRBV10-1 and TRBJ2-5; TRBD2 agrees at 9 bases. The CDR3 covers 14 residues. V shed 0 bases, J shed 5 bases, and the junction held 1 base outside the gene matches. Germline CDR1 is WNHNN and CDR2 is SYGVQD (reference sequence). The CDR3 spells CASSESSGGETQYF. For the CDR3, the DNA is TGCGCCAGCAGTGAGTCTAGCGGGGGCGAGACCCAGTACTTC.

The CDR3 sequence: CASSPSPTGTGQNKLFF. The CDR3 DNA reads as TGTGCCAGCAGCCCATCACCAACCGGGACAGGACAAAATAAACTGTTTTTT. V is TRBV5-4 and J is TRBJ1-4, with 8 bases matching TRBD1. The CDR3 has 17 residues. V shed 4 bases, J shed 11 bases, and the junction held 19 bases outside the gene matches. Germline values: CDR1 SGHNT, CDR2 YYREEE (reference sequence).

This rearrangement joins TRBV13 to TRBJ2-2; TRBD2 matches 9 bases. The ends lost 3 bases at V and 3 bases at J; junction bases unmatched: 2. Germline-derived CDR1 and CDR2 are PRHDT and FYEKMQ (reference sequence). CDR3 size: 15 residues. The DNA of the CDR3 is TGTGCCAGCAGCTTGGGGACTAGCTACACCGGGGAGCTGTTTTTT. It encodes CASSLGTSYTGELFF. The whole variable domain, filled in from reference TRBV13 and TRBJ2-2, reads AAGVIQSPRHLIKEKRETATLKCYPIPRHDTVYWYQQGPGQDPQFLISFYEKMQSDKGSIPDRFSAQQFSDYHSELNMSSLELGDSALYFCASSLGTSYTGELFFGEGSRLTVL.